Each of the 22 T cell receptor beta chains below was sequenced from the same sample in a study of vaccination and CD4 T cells after COVID-19. This sample's treatment: roughly 11-day PBMC culture with coronavirus spike peptide pools or control peptides (ViraFEST assay). CD4+ T cells of the unexposed donor were collected before the COVID-19 pandemic (2011-2018). The Oncomine TCR Beta short-read assay was applied to DNA of cultured CD4+ T cells. TCRdb itself ran the PCR reads through MiXCR, one entry per CDR3 protein. The sample carries several thousand distinct CDR3 sequences, less than 50% recorded once. No antigen has been identified for these receptors. Specimen: CD4+ T cells from blood, cultured in vitro. Every receptor here comes from a human donor in good health.

The chain couples TRBV27 to TRBJ1-5; weak D call: TRBD1 (6 bases). The CDR3 contains 18 residues. Germline-derived CDR1 and CDR2 are MNHEY and SMNVEV (reference sequence). V dropped 5 bases and J dropped 0 bases, with 20 bases sitting between them. The chain's CDR3 is CASSPQAPGAYSNQPQHF. CDR3 coding DNA: TGTGCCAGCAGTCCTCAAGCTCCGGGGGCTTATAGCAATCAGCCCCAGCATTTT.

This clonotype has more than one count but fewer than ten. The chain combines TRBV7-2 with TRBJ2-5, with TRBD1 matching over 7 bases. The CDR3 sequence is 14 residues long. V lost 3 bases and J lost 5; bases outside the gene matches: 6. Germline CDR1 SGHTA, CDR2 FQGNSA. CDR3 loop: CASSLGPGGETQYF. The CDR3 nucleotides read TGTGCCAGCAGCTTGGGACCAGGGGGTGAGACCCAGTACTTC.

This rearrangement joins TRBV6-4 to TRBJ2-7; D possibly corresponds to TRBD2 (5 bases). V lost 0 bases to trimming and J lost 5 bases, with 17 bases between them. The CDR3 covers 16 residues. CDR1 and CDR2 (germline): MRHNA, SNTAGT. The CDR3 reads CASSDSVRASIHEQYF. CDR3 nucleotides: TGTGCCAGCAGTGACTCTGTTCGGGCTAGCATCCACGAGCAGTACTTC.

The chain has TRBV6-5 and TRBJ1-6; 7 nucleotides agree with TRBD1. From germline, CDR1 is MNHEY and CDR2 SVGAGI. CDR3 length equals 14 residues. The trim removed 0 bases at V and 10 bases at J, leaving 3 bases unmatched. In DNA, the CDR3 is TGTGCCAGCAGTTACTCAGGGGGCGGATCACCCCTCCACTTT. Its protein product is CASSYSGGGSPLHF.

The chain recombines TRBV5-1 with TRBJ2-4; D might be TRBD1 (6 bases). Deletions cut 7 bases from V and 0 bases from J, with 17 bases between. The V gene's germline CDR1 is SGHRS and CDR2 YFSETQ. CDR3 length: 16 amino acids. The CDR3 here is CASGVGTGLAKNIQYF. The CDR3 DNA follows: TGCGCCAGCGGAGTTGGAACAGGGTTAGCCAAAAACATTCAGTACTTC.

The chain is built from TRBV5-1 and TRBJ1-2; 8 bases line up with TRBD1. The CDR3 spans 14 residues. Germline V CDR1 and CDR2: SGHRS, YFSETQ. The junction had 3 bases not matched to a gene; V was cut back by 2 bases and J by 3 bases. The CDR3 is CASSLGQGHYGYTF. CDR3 nucleotides: TGCGCCAGCAGCTTAGGACAGGGTCACTATGGCTACACCTTC.

The rearrangement uses TRBV5-6 and TRBJ2-3; tentatively, D is TRBD1 (6 bases). The CDR3 sequence is 15 residues long. V was trimmed by 0 bases and J by 1 base, leaving 9 bases between them. Germline V gene sequence: CDR1 SGHDT, CDR2 YYEEEE. CDR3 residues: CASSLEWTGTDTQYF. The CDR3 coding sequence is TGTGCCAGCAGCTTGGAATGGACAGGCACAGATACGCAGTATTTT. The full variable domain, in which reference TRBV5-6 and TRBJ2-3 provide the parts outside the CDR3, is DAGVTQSPTHLIKTRGQQVTLRCSPKSGHDTVSWYQQALGQGPQFIFQYYEEEERQRGNFPDRFSGHQFPNYSSELNVNALLLGDSALYLCASSLEWTGTDTQYFGPGTRLTVL.

This clonotype was seen only a few times. V usage is TRBV6-1 and J usage is TRBJ2-7; D possibly corresponds to TRBD2 (6 bases). The CDR3 has 14 amino acids. The V end lost 1 base, the J end lost 5 bases, and 12 bases lay between the germline ends. Germline CDR1 reads MNHNS; CDR2 reads SASEGT. CDR3 nucleotides: TGTGCCAGCAGTGAAGGGAGGGGAATGCACGAGCAGTACTTC. Amino acids: CASSEGRGMHEQYF.

This rearrangement joins TRBV5-1 to TRBJ2-3, with 7 nucleotides matching TRBD2. The CDR3 covers 15 residues. The ends lost 4 bases at V and 5 bases at J; junction bases unmatched: 10. Germline loops: CDR1 SGHRS, CDR2 YFSETQ. The CDR3 sequence is CASSPEGGGGDTQYF. In DNA form, the CDR3 reads TGCGCCAGCAGCCCGGAGGGCGGGGGAGGAGATACGCAGTATTTT.

The chain couples TRBV5-4 to TRBJ1-2; 8 bases agree with TRBD1. The CDR3 sequence is 16 residues long. J was trimmed by 8 bases and V by 4 bases; bases with no gene match: 16. The germline V gene encodes CDR1 SGHNT and CDR2 YYREEE (reference sequence). Written as DNA, the CDR3 is TGTGCCAGCAGCCTAGGCGTGGAGGGACAGGTTAGCGGCTACACCTTC. Amino acid sequence: CASSLGVEGQVSGYTF. The full variable domain, with the rest looked up from reference TRBV5-4 and TRBJ1-2, is ETGVTQSPTHLIKTRGQQVTLRCSSQSGHNTVSWYQQALGQGPQFIFQYYREEENGRGNFPPRFSGLQFPNYSSELNVNALELDDSALYLCASSLGVEGQVSGYTFGSGTRLTVV.

The chain is built from TRBV20-1 and TRBJ2-3, with 7 bases identical to TRBD2. CDR3 size: 15 residues. CDR1 and CDR2 (germline): DFQATT, SNEGSKA (reference sequence). Trimming took 6 bases from V and 3 from J; bases not matched to a gene: 12. The CDR3 sequence is CSALLPTGGTDTQYF. The CDR3 nucleotides read TGCAGTGCCCTTCTCCCGACCGGGGGGACAGATACGCAGTATTTT.

V gene TRBV19 combines with J gene TRBJ2-2, with unresolved D. CDR3 size: 15 residues. Germline V gene sequence: CDR1 LNHDA, CDR2 SQIVND (reference sequence). Trimming stripped 3 bases from V and 3 bases from J, with 11 bases between. DNA of the CDR3: TGTGCCAGTAGTATTTTTGCCGGGTACACCGGGGAGCTGTTTTTT. It is translated as CASSIFAGYTGELFF.

The rearrangement uses TRBV5-1 and TRBJ1-1; D uncertain. The CDR3 has 14 residues. Per germline, CDR1 SGHRS and CDR2 YFSETQ. Deletions cut 0 bases from V and 1 base from J, with 7 bases between. CDR3 sequence (DNA): TGCGCCAGCAGCTTGGTCTCCGGGAACACTGAAGCTTTCTTT. Encoded protein: CASSLVSGNTEAFF.

For this clonotype: Given the absence of the conserved phenylalanine or tryptophan at the CDR3 end, a read error is likely. This chain joins TRBV19 and TRBJ2-5; the D is unclear. The germline V and J ends were trimmed by 5 bases and 5 bases, with 9 bases remaining between them. The CDR3 is 12 residues long. Germline values: CDR1 LNHDA, CDR2 SQIVND (reference sequence). The CDR3, as DNA: TGTGCCAGTAGTGCGGCTGACGAGACCCAGTACATC. As protein: CASSAADETQYI.

The chain carries TRBV2 and TRBJ1-5; no reliable D call. The CDR3 runs to 16 residues. The V and J ends lost 1 base and 0 bases respectively, with 10 bases between them. Germline V gene lookup returns CDR1 SNHLY and CDR2 FYNNEI. The CDR3, as DNA: TGTGCCAGCAGTGAAGAATCAGTTTATAGCAATCAGCCCCAGCATTTT. It codes for CASSEESVYSNQPQHF. Variable domain in full (rest from reference TRBV2 and TRBJ1-5): EPEVTQTPSHQVTQMGQEVILRCVPISNHLYFYWYRQILGQKVEFLVSFYNNEISEKSEIFDDQFSVERPDGSNFTLKIRSTKLEDSAMYFCASSEESVYSNQPQHFGDGTRLSIL.

This clonotype has a handful of counts. Relative to the germline gene, one junction end is altered; a read error may explain this. The rearrangement uses TRBV12-3 or TRBV12-4 and TRBJ2-7; unclear D gene. The CDR3 has 12 residues. CDR3 nucleotides: TGTGCCAGCAGTTTCGCCGCCGGGCCCTTAGGGTTC. Its protein product is CASSFAAGPLGF.

This chain uses TRBV7-2 with TRBJ1-3; 7 nucleotides match TRBD1. The germline CDR1 and CDR2 sequences are SGHTA and FQGNSA. V shed 1 base and J 3 bases; nucleotides not matched to a gene: 3. This CDR3 is built from 15 residues. CDR3 loop: CASSLGQGGGNTIYF. The DNA of the CDR3 is TGTGCCAGCAGCTTAGGACAGGGAGGTGGAAACACCATATATTTT.

The chain links TRBV19 to TRBJ2-1, with TRBD2 matching over 12 bases. Germline CDR1 LNHDA, CDR2 SQIVND (reference sequence). The CDR3 spans 17 residues. The ends lost 3 bases at V and 8 bases at J; junction bases unmatched: 11. Here the CDR3 reads CASSMLALAGGPYEQFF. CDR3 coding DNA: TGTGCCAGTAGTATGTTGGCGCTAGCGGGAGGGCCATATGAGCAGTTCTTC. The full variable domain, its missing parts supplied by reference TRBV19 and TRBJ2-1, is DGGITQSPKYLFRKEGQNVTLSCEQNLNHDAMYWYRQDPGQGLRLIYYSQIVNDFQKGDIAEGYSVSREKKESFPLTVTSAQKNPTAFYLCASSMLALAGGPYEQFFGPGTRLTVL.

V usage is TRBV11-2 and J usage is TRBJ1-1; a possible D gene is TRBD1 (5 bases). Germline V gives CDR1 SGHAT, CDR2 FQNNGV. CDR3 length equals 14 residues. The germline V and J ends were trimmed by 3 bases and 2 bases, with 10 bases remaining between them. The CDR3 here is CASSLDTTNTEAFF. The CDR3 DNA is TGTGCCAGCAGCTTGGACACGACAAACACTGAAGCTTTCTTT.

V usage is TRBV28 and J usage is TRBJ1-5, with a possible D match to TRBD1 (5 bases). CDR1 is MDHEN and CDR2 is SYDVKM in the germline V gene. Trimming took 7 bases from V and 2 from J, leaving 21 bases between them. The CDR3 loop spans 17 amino acids. CDR3 sequence reads: CASKGRDGRWGNQPQHF. In nucleotides, the CDR3 is TGTGCCAGCAAGGGGCGGGACGGACGTTGGGGCAATCAGCCCCAGCATTTT.

The V gene is TRBV11-2, the J gene TRBJ2-1, with TRBD2 identical over 8 bases. This CDR3 has 17 residues. The germline gives CDR1 SGHAT, CDR2 FQNNGV. Germline trimming cut 1 base from V and 2 bases from J; bases unmatched to any gene: 7. The CDR3 coding sequence is TGTGCCAGCAGCTTAGGGGGGCTGCGGGGGGCCTACAATGAGCAGTTCTTC. Translation gives CASSLGGLRGAYNEQFF.

This clonotype occurred a few times. This chain links TRBV4-2 with TRBJ2-5; TRBD2 matches 11 bases. The CDR3 length is 17 residues. Germline assignment: CDR1 LGHNA and CDR2 YNFKEQ. Trimming removed 4 bases from V and 4 bases from J; junction bases left unmatched: 11. The CDR3 bases are TGTGCCAGCAGCCCCCGGGATAGTAGCGGGGGGGCAGAGACCCAGTACTTC. Translating gives CASSPRDSSGGAETQYF.